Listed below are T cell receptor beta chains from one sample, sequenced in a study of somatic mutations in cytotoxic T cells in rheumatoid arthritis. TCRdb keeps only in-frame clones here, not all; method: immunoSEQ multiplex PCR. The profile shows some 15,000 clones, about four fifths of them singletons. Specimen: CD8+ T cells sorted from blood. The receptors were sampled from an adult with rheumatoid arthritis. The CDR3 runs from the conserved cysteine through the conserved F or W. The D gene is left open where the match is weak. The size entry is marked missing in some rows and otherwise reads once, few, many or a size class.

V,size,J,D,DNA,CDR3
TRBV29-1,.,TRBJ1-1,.,TGCAGCGTCCGGCCTTTTAACACTGAAGCTTTCTTT,CSVRPFNTEAFF
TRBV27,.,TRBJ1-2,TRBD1,TGTGCCAGCAGTCCGCCCCTCGGGGCAGGGGGTTCCTATGGCTACACCTTC,CASSPPLGAGGSYGYTF
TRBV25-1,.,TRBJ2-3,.,TGTGCCAGCAGTGAATCCCCTCAAGATACGCAGTATTTT,CASSESPQDTQYF
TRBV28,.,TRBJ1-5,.,TGTGCCAGCAGTTTAGAGGCGAGCATCTACAATCAGCCCCAGCATTTT,CASSLEASIYNQPQHF
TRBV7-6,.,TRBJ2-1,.,TGTGCCAGCAGCTCCCCTTTGTCGGATTCCTTCAATGAGCAGTTCTTC,CASSSPLSDSFNEQFF
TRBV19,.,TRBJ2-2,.,TGTGCCAGTAGTCTCGGCACAGGGCTGGAAAACACCGGGGAGCTGTTTTTT,CASSLGTGLENTGELFF
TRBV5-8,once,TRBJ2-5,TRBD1,TGTGCCAGCAGAGTCAGGGGGACAGAGACCCAGTACTTC,CASRVRGTETQYF
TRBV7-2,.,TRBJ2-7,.,TGTGCCAGCAGCCACAGATCTGTTTACGAGCAGTACTTC,CASSHRSVYEQYF
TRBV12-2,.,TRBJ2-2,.,TGTGCAAGTCGCTTTTTAACAGCGGGGGCCGCGAACACCGGGGAGCTGTTTTTT,CASRFLTAGAANTGELFF
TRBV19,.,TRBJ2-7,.,TGTGCCAGTAGTGTGTCCTACTCCTACGAGCAGTACTTC,CASSVSYSYEQYF
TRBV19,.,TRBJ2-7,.,TGTGCCAGTAGTACAGGACAGACAAGCTACGAGCAGTACTTC,CASSTGQTSYEQYF
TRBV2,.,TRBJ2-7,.,TGTGCCAGCAGTGAATATCGGGGTGGAGAGCAGTACTTC,CASSEYRGGEQYF
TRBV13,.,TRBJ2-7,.,TGTGCCAGCAGCCAGGGGCGGGACTCCTACGAGCAGTACTTC,CASSQGRDSYEQYF
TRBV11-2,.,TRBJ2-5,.,TGTGCCAGCAGCCTGACGGTCCAGTACTTC,CASSLTVQYF
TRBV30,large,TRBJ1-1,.,TGTGCCTGGGTGATGAACACTGAAGCTTTCTTT,CAWVMNTEAFF
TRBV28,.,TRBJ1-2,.,TGTGCCAGCAGTTTAGGGGGGGTAGGGCTTACTAACTATGGCTACACCTTC,CASSLGGVGLTNYGYTF
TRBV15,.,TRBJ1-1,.,TGTGCCACCAGCAGAGATCTGTCCGAATACACTGAAGCTTTCTTT,CATSRDLSEYTEAFF
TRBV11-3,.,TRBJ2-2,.,TGTGCCAGCACCACCCCCAGGGCGACCACCGGGGAGCTGTTTTTT,CASTTPRATTGELFF
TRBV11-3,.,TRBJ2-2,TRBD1,TGTGCCAGCAGCTTACGAGGACAGGGGGTGAACACCGGGGAGCTGTTTTTT,CASSLRGQGVNTGELFF
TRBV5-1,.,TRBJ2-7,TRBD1,TGCGCCAGCAGGACCCTGGGACAGGGCTACGAGCAGTACTTC,CASRTLGQGYEQYF
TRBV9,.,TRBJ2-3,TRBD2,TGTGCCAGCAGCTCCAGATTAGCGGGGCCCACAGATACGCAGTATTTT,CASSSRLAGPTDTQYF
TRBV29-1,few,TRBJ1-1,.,TGCAGCGTGAGACTTAACACTGAAGCTTTCTTT,CSVRLNTEAFF
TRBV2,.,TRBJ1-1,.,TGTGCCAGCACGCGGTCTGGGGCTGAAGCTTTCTTT,CASTRSGAEAFF
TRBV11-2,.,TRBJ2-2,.,TGTGCCAGCAGCTTAGTAGGGCCCAAGGTCCGCACCGGGGAGCTGTTTTTT,CASSLVGPKVRTGELFF
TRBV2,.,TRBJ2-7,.,TGTGCCAGCAGTATACAGATAATTTCCTACGAGCAGTACTTC,CASSIQIISYEQYF
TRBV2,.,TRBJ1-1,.,TGTGCCCAAAGAAGCGAGGGCACTGAAGCTTTCTTT,CAQRSEGTEAFF
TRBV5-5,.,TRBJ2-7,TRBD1,TGTGCCAGCAGCTTGGTGCAGGGGGCTTACGAGCAGTACTTC,CASSLVQGAYEQYF
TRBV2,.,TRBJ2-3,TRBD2,TGTGCCAGCAGTGAACCCAGCGGGGGGTCCACAGATACGCAGTATTTT,CASSEPSGGSTDTQYF
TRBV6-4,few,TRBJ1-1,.,TGTGCCAGCAGTCCCTCGAACTTACTGAACACTGAAGCTTTCTTT,CASSPSNLLNTEAFF
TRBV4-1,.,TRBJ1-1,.,TGCGCCAGCAGCCCCACGACAGGCCTAAAAGCTTTCTTT,CASSPTTGLKAFF
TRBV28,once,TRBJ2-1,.,TGTGCCAGCAGTTTTTCGGGGGCCGTTGAGCAGTTCTTC,CASSFSGAVEQFF
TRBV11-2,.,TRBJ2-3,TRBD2,TGTGCCAGCAGCCCTCTAGCGGGGAGCACAGATACGCAGTATTTT,CASSPLAGSTDTQYF
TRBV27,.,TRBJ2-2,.,TGTGCCAGCAGTTATGGAGGTGCCGGGGAGCTGTTTTTT,CASSYGGAGELFF
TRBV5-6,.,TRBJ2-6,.,TGTGCCAGCAGCTTACAGTACGGAGTCTCTGGGGCCAACGTCCTGACTTTC,CASSLQYGVSGANVLTF
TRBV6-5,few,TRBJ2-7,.,TGTGCCTCCGGGACGGCTTCCTACGAGCAGTACTTC,CASGTASYEQYF
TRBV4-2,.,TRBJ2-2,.,TGTGCCAGCAGCCAAGATCGGAGCGGCGGCCTCTGGGGGGAGCTGTTTTTT,CASSQDRSGGLWGELFF
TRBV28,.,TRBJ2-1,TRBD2,TGTGCCAGCAGTTCCTGGCGGGGGGTGGAATTCTTC,CASSSWRGVEFF
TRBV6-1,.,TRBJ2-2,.,TGTGCCAGCAGTGAAAGTGGGTCCGGGGAGCTGTTTTTT,CASSESGSGELFF
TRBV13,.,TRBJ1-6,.,TGTGCCAGCAGCTTAAAAGGTGATGATAATTCACCCCTCCACTTT,CASSLKGDDNSPLHF
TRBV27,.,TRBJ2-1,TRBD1,TGTGCCAGCAGTCACGACAGGGGTTTTATCTTC,CASSHDRGFIF
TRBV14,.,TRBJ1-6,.,TGTGCCAGCAGCCAAGATTTCGGGACACCCCTCCACTTT,CASSQDFGTPLHF
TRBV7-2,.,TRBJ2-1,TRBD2,TGTGCCAGCAGCTCATTAGCGGGGGGGCAGGATGAGCAGTTCTTC,CASSSLAGGQDEQFF
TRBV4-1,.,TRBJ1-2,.,TGCGCCAGCAGCCAAGAGGGACCGTCAAACTATGGCTACACCTTC,CASSQEGPSNYGYTF
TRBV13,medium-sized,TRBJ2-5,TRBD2,TGTGCCAGCAGCTTAGGTCGGCTAGCGGGGGCCCAAGAGACCCAGTACTTC,CASSLGRLAGAQETQYF
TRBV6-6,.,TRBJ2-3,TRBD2,TGTGCCAGCAGTCAGCTAGCGGGGGAACTGACAGATACGCAGTATTTT,CASSQLAGELTDTQYF
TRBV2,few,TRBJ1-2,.,TGTGCCAGCAGTACGAGTGGAAGTGGCTACACCTTC,CASSTSGSGYTF
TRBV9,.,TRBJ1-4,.,TGTGCCAGCAGCGTAAGACTGAATGAAAAACTGTTTTTT,CASSVRLNEKLFF
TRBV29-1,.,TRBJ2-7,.,TGCAGCGTTGGAATTAGGACGTACGAGCAGTACTTC,CSVGIRTYEQYF
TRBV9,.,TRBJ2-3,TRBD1,TGTGCCAGCAGCGTGGGGGACAGAAGCACAGATACGCAGTATTTT,CASSVGDRSTDTQYF
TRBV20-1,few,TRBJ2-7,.,TGCAGTGCCAGGGGTTTAGACGAGCAGTACTTC,CSARGLDEQYF
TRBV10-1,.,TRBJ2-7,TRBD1,TGCGCCAGCAGTGACGGGACAGGCCGAGGGTACGAGCAGTACTTC,CASSDGTGRGYEQYF
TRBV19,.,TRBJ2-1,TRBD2,TGTGCCAGTAGGGAACTAGCGGACAATGAGCAGTTCTTC,CASRELADNEQFF
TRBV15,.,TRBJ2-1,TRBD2,TGTGCCACCAGCAGAGAGCGGGGGGGCTACAATGAGCAGTTCTTC,CATSRERGGYNEQFF
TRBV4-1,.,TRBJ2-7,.,TGCGCCAGCAGCCAAATAACGGATACCTACGAGCAGTACTTC,CASSQITDTYEQYF
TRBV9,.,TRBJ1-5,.,TGTGCCAGCAGCGTAGGGGACTACAATCAGCCCCAGCATTTT,CASSVGDYNQPQHF
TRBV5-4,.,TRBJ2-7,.,TGTGCCAGCAGCTTGTGGAACAGAGCTAGGGAGCAGTACTTC,CASSLWNRAREQYF
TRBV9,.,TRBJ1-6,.,TGTGCCAGCAGCGAGGGGGGGTTCTCACCCCTCCACTTT,CASSEGGFSPLHF
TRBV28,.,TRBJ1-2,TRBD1,TGTGCCAGCAGTTTAGGCGAAGGGACCGGGACAGGGGGCTGGGACTATGGCTACACCTTC,CASSLGEGTGTGGWDYGYTF
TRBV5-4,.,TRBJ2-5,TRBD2,TGTGCCAGCAGCCTCGGGGGTGCTAGCGGGGGGTGGGAGACCCAGTACTTC,CASSLGGASGGWETQYF